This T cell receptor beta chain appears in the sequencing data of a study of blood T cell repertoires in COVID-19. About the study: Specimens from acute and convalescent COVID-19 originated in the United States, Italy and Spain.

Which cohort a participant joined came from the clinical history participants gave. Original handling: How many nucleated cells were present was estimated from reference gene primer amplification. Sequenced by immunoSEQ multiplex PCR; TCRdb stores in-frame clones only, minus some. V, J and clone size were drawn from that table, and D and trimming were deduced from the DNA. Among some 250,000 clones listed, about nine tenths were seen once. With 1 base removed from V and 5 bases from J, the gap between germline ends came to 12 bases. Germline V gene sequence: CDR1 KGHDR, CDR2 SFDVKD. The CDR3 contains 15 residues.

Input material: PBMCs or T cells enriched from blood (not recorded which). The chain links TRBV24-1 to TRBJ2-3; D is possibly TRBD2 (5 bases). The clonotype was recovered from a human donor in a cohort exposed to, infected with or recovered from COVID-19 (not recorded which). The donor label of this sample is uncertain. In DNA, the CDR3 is TGTGCCACCAGTGATTTTACCCGGGGTGGAGATACGCAGTATTTT. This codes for CATSDFTRGGDTQYF.